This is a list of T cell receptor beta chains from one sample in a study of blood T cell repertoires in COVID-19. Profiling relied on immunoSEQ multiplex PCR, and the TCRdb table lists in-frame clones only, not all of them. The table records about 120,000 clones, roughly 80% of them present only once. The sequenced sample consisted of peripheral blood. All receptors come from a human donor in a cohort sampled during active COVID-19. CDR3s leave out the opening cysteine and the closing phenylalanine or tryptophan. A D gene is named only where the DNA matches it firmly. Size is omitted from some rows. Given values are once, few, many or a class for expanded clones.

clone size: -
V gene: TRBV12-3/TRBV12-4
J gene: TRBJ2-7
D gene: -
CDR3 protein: ASKMEGNEQY

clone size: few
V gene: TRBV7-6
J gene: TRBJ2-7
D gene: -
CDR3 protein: ASSFSSGYEQY

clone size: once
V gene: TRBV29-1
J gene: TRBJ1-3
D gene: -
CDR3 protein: SVVTGTGNTIY

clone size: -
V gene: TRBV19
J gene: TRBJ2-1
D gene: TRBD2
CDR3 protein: ASSTTGGSEGF

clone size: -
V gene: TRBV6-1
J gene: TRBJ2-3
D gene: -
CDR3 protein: ASSGPSDSSTDTQY

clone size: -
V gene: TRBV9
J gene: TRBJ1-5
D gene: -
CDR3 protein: ASSVGPVQPQH

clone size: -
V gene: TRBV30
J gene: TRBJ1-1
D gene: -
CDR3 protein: AWSVKGKNTEAF

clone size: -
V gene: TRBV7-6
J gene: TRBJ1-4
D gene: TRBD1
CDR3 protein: ASSQGQKSGEKLF

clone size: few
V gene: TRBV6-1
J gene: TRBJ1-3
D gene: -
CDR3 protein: ASSDGGYTIY

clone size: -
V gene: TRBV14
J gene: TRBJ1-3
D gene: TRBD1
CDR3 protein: ASSPTGGSGNTIY

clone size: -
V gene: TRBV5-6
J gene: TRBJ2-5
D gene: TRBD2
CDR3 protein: ASRPGGIGETQY

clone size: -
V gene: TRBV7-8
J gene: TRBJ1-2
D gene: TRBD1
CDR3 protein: ASSFSDRSANYGYT

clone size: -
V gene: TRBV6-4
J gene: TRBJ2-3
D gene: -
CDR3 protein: ASSGLAGASTDTQY

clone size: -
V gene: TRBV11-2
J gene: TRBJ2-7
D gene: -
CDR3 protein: ASSLGGNRFSYEQY

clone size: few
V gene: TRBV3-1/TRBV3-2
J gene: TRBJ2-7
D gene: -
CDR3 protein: ASSQDPGEGKEQY

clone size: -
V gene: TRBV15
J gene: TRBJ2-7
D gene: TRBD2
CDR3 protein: ATSGDPPGGEQY